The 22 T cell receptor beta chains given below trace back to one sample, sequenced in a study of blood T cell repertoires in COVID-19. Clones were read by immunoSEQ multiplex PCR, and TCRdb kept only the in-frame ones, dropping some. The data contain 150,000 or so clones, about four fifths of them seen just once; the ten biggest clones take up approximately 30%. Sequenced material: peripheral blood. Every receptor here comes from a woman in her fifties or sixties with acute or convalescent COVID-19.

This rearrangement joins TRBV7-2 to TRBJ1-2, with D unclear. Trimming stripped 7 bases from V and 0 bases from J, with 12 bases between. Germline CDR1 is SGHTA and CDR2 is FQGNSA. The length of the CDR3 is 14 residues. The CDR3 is CASTSRQANYGYTF. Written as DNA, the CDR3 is TGTGCCAGCACATCTCGACAAGCTAACTATGGCTACACCTTC. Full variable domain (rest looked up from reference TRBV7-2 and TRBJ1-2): GAGVSQSPSNKVTEKGKDVELRCDPISGHTALYWYRQSLGQGLEFLIYFQGNSAPDKSGLPSDRFSAERTGGSVSTLTIQRTQQEDSAVYLCASTSRQANYGYTFGSGTRLTVV.

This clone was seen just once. This CDR3 is CASSLALTEEMFF. The DNA of the CDR3 is TGTGCCAGCAGCTTAGCCTTGACAGAGGAAATGTTCTTC. The rearrangement links TRBV11-2 to TRBJ2-1, with D possibly TRBD1 on 5 matching bases. Trimming took off 1 base at V and 15 bases at J, with 16 bases between the two ends. Germline loops: CDR1 SGHAT, CDR2 FQNNGV. The CDR3 runs to 13 residues.

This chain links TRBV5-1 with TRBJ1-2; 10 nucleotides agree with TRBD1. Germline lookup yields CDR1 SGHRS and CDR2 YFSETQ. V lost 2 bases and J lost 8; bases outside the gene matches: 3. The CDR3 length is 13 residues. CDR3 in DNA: TGCGCCAGCAGCTTTGACAGGGGGCTGGGCTACACCTTC. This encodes CASSFDRGLGYTF.

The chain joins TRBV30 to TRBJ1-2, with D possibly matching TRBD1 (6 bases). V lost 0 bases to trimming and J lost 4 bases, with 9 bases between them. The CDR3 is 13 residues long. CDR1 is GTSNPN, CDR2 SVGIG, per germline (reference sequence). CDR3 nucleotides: TGTGCCTGGAGTGTACAGGGTGGCTATGGCTACACCTTC. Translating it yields CAWSVQGGYGYTF.

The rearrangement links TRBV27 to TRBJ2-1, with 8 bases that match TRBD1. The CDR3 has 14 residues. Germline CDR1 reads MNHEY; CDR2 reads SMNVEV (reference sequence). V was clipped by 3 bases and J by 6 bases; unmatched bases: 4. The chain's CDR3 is CASSFPDRGNEQFF. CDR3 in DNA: TGTGCCAGCAGTTTTCCTGACAGGGGCAATGAGCAGTTCTTC.

In nucleotides, the CDR3 is TGTGCCAGCAGCCAAGTCCAGGCAATGAACACTGAAGCTTTCTTT. It is translated as CASSQVQAMNTEAFF. The chain is built from TRBV3-1 (or the pseudogene TRBV3-2) and TRBJ1-1; D is uncertain. This CDR3 is built from 15 residues. The germline V gene encodes CDR1 LGHDT and CDR2 YNNKEL (reference sequence). V lost 1 base to trimming and J lost 0 bases, with 9 bases between them.

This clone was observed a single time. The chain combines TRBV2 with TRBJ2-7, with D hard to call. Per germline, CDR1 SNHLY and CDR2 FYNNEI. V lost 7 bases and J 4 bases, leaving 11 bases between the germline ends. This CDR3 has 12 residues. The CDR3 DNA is TGTGCCAGCACCCTGAGGTTGTACGAGCAGTACTTC. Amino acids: CASTLRLYEQYF. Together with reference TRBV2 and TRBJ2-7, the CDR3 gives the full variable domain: EPEVTQTPSHQVTQMGQEVILRCVPISNHLYFYWYRQILGQKVEFLVSFYNNEISEKSEIFDDQFSVERPDGSNFTLKIRSTKLEDSAMYFCASTLRLYEQYFGPGTRLTVT.

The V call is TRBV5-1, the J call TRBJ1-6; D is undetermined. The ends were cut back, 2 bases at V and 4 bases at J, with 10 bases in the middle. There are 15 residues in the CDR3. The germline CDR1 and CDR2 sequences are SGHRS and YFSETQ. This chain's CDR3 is CASSFNGDYNSPLHF. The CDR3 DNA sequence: TGCGCCAGCAGCTTTAACGGTGATTATAATTCACCCCTCCACTTT.

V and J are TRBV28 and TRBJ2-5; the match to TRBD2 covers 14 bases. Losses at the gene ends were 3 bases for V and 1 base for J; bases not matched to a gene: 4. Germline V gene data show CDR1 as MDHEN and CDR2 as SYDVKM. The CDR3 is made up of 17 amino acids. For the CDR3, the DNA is TGTGCCAGCAGTTTCGGGGGACTAGCGGGGGCCCAAGAGACCCAGTACTTC. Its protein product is CASSFGGLAGAQETQYF.

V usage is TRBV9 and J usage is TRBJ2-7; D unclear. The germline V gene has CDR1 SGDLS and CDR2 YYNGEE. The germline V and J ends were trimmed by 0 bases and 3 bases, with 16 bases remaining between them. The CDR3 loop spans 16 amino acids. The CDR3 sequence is CASSVAPRPPFYEQYV. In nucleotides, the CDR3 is TGTGCCAGCAGCGTAGCCCCCAGGCCGCCTTTCTACGAGCAGTACGTC.

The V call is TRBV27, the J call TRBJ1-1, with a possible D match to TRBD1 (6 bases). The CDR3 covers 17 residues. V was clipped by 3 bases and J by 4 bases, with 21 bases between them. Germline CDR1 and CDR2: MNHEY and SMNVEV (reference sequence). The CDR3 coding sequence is TGTGCCAGCAGTTTTTCCCTGGGCGGGGGCTGGATCACTGAAGCTTTCTTT. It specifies CASSFSLGGGWITEAFF.

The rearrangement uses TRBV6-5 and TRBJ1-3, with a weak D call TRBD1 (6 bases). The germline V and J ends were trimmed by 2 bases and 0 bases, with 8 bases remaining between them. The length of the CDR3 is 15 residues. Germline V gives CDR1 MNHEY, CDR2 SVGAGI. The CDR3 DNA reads TGTGCCAGCAGTTACGCGACAGGCTCTGGAAACACCATATATTTT. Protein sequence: CASSYATGSGNTIYF.

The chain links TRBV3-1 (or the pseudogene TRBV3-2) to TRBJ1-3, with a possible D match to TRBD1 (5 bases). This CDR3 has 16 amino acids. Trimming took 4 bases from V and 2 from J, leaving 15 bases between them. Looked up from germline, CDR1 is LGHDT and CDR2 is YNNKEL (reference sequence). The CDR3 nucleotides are TGTGCCAGCAGCCCTTTTCGATTAGGGGCTGGAAACACCATATATTTT. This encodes CASSPFRLGAGNTIYF.

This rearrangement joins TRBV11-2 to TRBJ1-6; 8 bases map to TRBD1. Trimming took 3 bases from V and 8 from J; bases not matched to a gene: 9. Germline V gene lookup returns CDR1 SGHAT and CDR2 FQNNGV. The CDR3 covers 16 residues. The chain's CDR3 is CASSFRDRRTDSPLHF. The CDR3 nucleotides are TGTGCCAGCAGCTTCCGGGACAGGAGAACCGATTCACCCCTCCACTTT. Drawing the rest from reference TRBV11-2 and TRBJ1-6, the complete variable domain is EAGVAQSPRYKIIEKRQSVAFWCNPISGHATLYWYQQILGQGPKLLIQFQNNGVVDDSQLPKDRFSAERLKGVDSTLKIQPAKLEDSAVYLCASSFRDRRTDSPLHFGNGTRLTVT.

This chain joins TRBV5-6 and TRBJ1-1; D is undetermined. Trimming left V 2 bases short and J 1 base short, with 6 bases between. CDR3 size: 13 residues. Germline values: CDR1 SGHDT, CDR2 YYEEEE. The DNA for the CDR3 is TGTGCCAGCAGCTTCACACAGAACACTGAAGCTTTCTTT. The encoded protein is CASSFTQNTEAFF.

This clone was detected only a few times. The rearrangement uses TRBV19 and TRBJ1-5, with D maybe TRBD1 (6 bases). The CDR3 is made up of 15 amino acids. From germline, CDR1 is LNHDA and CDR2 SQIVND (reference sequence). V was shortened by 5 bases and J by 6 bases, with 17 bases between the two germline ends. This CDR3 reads CASSSWQGMGQPQHF. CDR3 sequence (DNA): TGTGCCAGTAGTTCATGGCAGGGGATGGGTCAGCCCCAGCATTTT.

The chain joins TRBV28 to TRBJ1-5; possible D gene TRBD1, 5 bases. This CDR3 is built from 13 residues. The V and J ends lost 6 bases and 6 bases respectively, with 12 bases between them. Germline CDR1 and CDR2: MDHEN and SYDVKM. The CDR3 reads CASRAQGGQPQHF. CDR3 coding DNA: TGTGCCAGCAGAGCTCAGGGAGGTCAGCCCCAGCATTTT.

DNA of the CDR3: TGTGCCAGCAGCGTAGCCGATTTACAGGGGTACACCGGGGAGCTGTTTTTT. It yields the protein CASSVADLQGYTGELFF. The V gene is TRBV9, the J gene TRBJ2-2; 7 bases match TRBD1. Germline lookup yields CDR1 SGDLS and CDR2 YYNGEE. The junction had 8 bases not matched to a gene; V was cut back by 0 bases and J by 3 bases. The CDR3 consists of 17 residues.

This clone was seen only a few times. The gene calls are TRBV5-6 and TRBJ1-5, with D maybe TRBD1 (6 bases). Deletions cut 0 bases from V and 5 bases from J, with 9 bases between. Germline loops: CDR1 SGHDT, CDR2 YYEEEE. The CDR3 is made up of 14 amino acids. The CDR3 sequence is CASSLVGAHQPQHF. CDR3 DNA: TGTGCCAGCAGCTTGGTGGGGGCCCATCAGCCCCAGCATTTT.

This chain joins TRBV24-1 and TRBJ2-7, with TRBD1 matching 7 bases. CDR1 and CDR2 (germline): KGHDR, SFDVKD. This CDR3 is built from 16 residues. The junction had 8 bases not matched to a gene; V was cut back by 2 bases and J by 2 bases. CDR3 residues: CATSDSRWTGAYEQYF. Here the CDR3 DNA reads TGTGCCACCAGTGATTCCCGGTGGACAGGTGCCTACGAGCAGTACTTC.

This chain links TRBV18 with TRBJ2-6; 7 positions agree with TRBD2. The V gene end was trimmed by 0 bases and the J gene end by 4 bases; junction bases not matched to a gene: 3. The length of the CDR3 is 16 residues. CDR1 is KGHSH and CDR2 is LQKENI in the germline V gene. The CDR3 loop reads CASSPPGLTGANVLTF. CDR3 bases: TGTGCCAGCTCACCACCGGGACTAACGGGGGCCAACGTCCTGACTTTC.

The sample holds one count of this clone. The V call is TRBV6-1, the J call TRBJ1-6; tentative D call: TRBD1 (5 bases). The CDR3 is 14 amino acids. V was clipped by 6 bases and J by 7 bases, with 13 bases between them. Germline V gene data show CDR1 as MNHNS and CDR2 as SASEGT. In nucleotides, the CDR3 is TGTGCCAGCAGCCCCGCGGGGACGAATTCACCCCTCCACTTT. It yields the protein CASSPAGTNSPLHF.